Below, 32 T cell receptor beta chains from the same sample are listed, as sequenced in a study of OX40 agonist ivuxolimab in advanced cancers. TCRdb's copy holds only in-frame clones and misses some; the assay was immunoSEQ multiplex PCR. The table has 62,000 or so clones, 86% seen once. The source was CD4+ or CD8+ T cells sorted from blood, collected in a trial of the OX40 agonist ivuxolimab. These TCRs come from an adult with an advanced solid tumor such as melanoma, head and neck, liver or kidney cancer.

This sequence joins TRBV10-2 and TRBJ2-1; TRBD2 aligns across 11 bases. Trimming removed 7 bases from V and 7 bases from J; junction bases left unmatched: 9. The CDR3 spans 15 residues. Germline assignment: CDR1 WSHSY and CDR2 SAAADI. The CDR3 here is CASISGGGRMNEQFF. The DNA of the CDR3 is TGCGCCAGCATTAGCGGGGGGGGCCGGATGAATGAGCAGTTCTTC.

This chain connects TRBV6-6 to TRBJ1-5, with D possibly TRBD1 on 5 matching bases. Trimming cost V 7 bases and J 11 bases, with 24 bases left between them. Germline loops: CDR1 MNHNY, CDR2 SVGAGI (reference sequence). This CDR3 has 15 residues. CDR3 in amino acids: CASNPDTLNPPAQHF. The CDR3 DNA reads TGTGCCAGCAACCCGGACACACTAAATCCCCCAGCCCAGCATTTT.

This clone was observed a single time. The gene calls are TRBV5-1 and TRBJ2-4; 13 bases are shared with TRBD2. The CDR3 runs 18 residues. Germline CDR1 reads SGHRS; CDR2 reads YFSETQ. CDR3 in amino acids: CAPCTGTSGMVAKNIQYF. The CDR3 bases are TGCGCTCCCTGCACCGGGACTAGCGGGATGGTAGCCAAAAACATTCAGTACTTC.

This chain joins TRBV4-3 and TRBJ1-1; the match to TRBD1 covers 9 bases. Germline assignment: CDR1 LGHNA and CDR2 YSLEER. This CDR3 contains 15 residues. The junction had 4 bases not matched to a gene; V was cut back by 0 bases and J by 5 bases. The CDR3 loop reads CASSQEGTGSTEAFF. CDR3 nucleotide sequence: TGCGCCAGCAGCCAAGAGGGGACAGGGAGTACTGAAGCTTTCTTT.

The chain employs TRBV7-2 and TRBJ1-5; D gene unclear. Germline CDR1 is SGHTA and CDR2 is FQGNSA. The CDR3 is 14 residues long. The V end lost 1 base, the J end lost 7 bases, and 11 bases lay between the germline ends. CDR3 bases: TGTGCCAGCAGCTTAGTGTCGGAGGAGCAGCCCCAGCATTTT. It encodes CASSLVSEEQPQHF.

This chain connects TRBV5-1 to TRBJ1-1; TRBD1 might be the D (5 bases). Trimming stripped 4 bases from V and 1 base from J, with 11 bases between. CDR3 length: 14 amino acids. Germline V gene sequence: CDR1 SGHRS, CDR2 YFSETQ. The CDR3 sequence: CASSQGGRNTEAFF. In nucleotides, the CDR3 is TGCGCCAGCAGCCAGGGCGGAAGGAACACTGAAGCTTTCTTT. The whole variable domain, filled in from reference TRBV5-1 and TRBJ1-1, reads KAGVTQTPRYLIKTRGQQVTLSCSPISGHRSVSWYQQTPGQGLQFLFEYFSETQRNKGNFPGRFSGRQFSNSRSEMNVSTLELGDSALYLCASSQGGRNTEAFFGQGTRLTVV.

V and J are TRBV11-3 and TRBJ2-6; D gene unclear. CDR3 length: 16 residues. Looked up from germline, CDR1 is SGHNT and CDR2 is YENEEA. Trimming removed 0 bases from V and 2 bases from J, with 8 bases in between. The CDR3 sequence: CASSLDFRAGANVLTF. The CDR3 DNA reads as TGTGCCAGCAGCTTAGATTTCCGAGCTGGGGCCAACGTCCTGACTTTC.

The rearrangement uses TRBV6-1 and TRBJ2-7; TRBD1 is a possible D gene (6 bases). Germline V gives CDR1 MNHNS, CDR2 SASEGT. This CDR3 comprises 15 residues. V was shortened by 5 bases and J by 1 base, with 15 bases between the two germline ends. DNA of the CDR3: TGTGCCAGCAGTCCTCCGGGACACCTTTCCTACGAGCAGTACTTC. The encoded protein is CASSPPGHLSYEQYF.

The chain carries TRBV7-2 and TRBJ1-6; a possible D gene is TRBD1 (5 bases). Trimming removed 7 bases from V and 5 bases from J, with 9 bases in between. This CDR3 is 13 amino acids long. CDR1 and CDR2 (germline): SGHTA, FQGNSA. CDR3 DNA: TGTGCCAGCAAAGACAGAAATAATTCACCCCTCCACTTT. It translates to CASKDRNNSPLHF.

This clone was detected only a few times. V is TRBV6-5 and J is TRBJ2-7; D is possibly TRBD1 (5 bases). The CDR3 sequence is 14 residues long. Germline V CDR1 and CDR2: MNHEY, SVGAGI. V shed 3 bases and J shed 4 bases, with 13 bases lying between them. The CDR3 is CASSYRDSRYEQYF. The DNA of the CDR3 is TGTGCCAGCAGTTATCGTGACAGTCGGTACGAGCAGTACTTC.

V is TRBV7-9 and J is TRBJ2-3, with 8 nucleotides matching TRBD1. CDR3 length: 13 amino acids. The J segment lost 5 bases and the V segment lost 5 bases, leaving 3 bases of the junction unmatched. Germline lookup yields CDR1 SEHNR and CDR2 FQNEAQ (reference sequence). The CDR3 loop reads CASSRTGKDTQYF. CDR3 coding DNA: TGTGCCAGCAGCCGGACAGGGAAAGATACGCAGTATTTT.

V gene TRBV7-9 combines with J gene TRBJ2-5; possibly TRBD1 for D (6 bases). V was cut by 5 bases and J by 1 base, with 26 bases left in between. The CDR3 has 19 residues. CDR1 is SEHNR, CDR2 FQNEAQ, per germline (reference sequence). The CDR3 loop is CASSLRGPIGRVVQETQYF. CDR3 coding DNA: TGTGCCAGCAGCCTCAGGGGCCCAATAGGTAGAGTGGTCCAAGAGACCCAGTACTTC.

The chain carries TRBV2 and TRBJ2-1; D possibly uses TRBD1 or TRBD2 (6 bases each). Trimming cost V 2 bases and J 13 bases, with 15 bases left between them. Germline-derived CDR1 and CDR2 are SNHLY and FYNNEI. This CDR3 comprises 13 residues. The CDR3 DNA reads TGTGCCAGCAGTGAATCCCCGGGGGCTTCTCAGTTCTTC. Translating gives CASSESPGASQFF.

This clone appeared a single time. V is TRBV28 and J is TRBJ1-3; the D is unclear. The germline CDR1 and CDR2 sequences are MDHEN and SYDVKM. V was pared by 8 bases and J by 0 bases, with 26 bases between. CDR3 length: 19 amino acids. CDR3: CASRPRGLRYPSSGNTIYF. CDR3 coding DNA: TGTGCCAGCCGGCCCCGCGGACTTCGGTATCCTTCCTCTGGAAACACCATATATTTT.

This chain joins TRBV2 and TRBJ1-4; D is unclear. The CDR3 length is 15 residues. V was pared by 1 base and J by 4 bases, with 10 bases between. Germline V gene lookup returns CDR1 SNHLY and CDR2 FYNNEI. The DNA for the CDR3 is TGTGCCAGCAGTGAAGTTGGACTCGGTAATGAAAAACTGTTTTTT. Translation: CASSEVGLGNEKLFF.

This rearrangement joins TRBV7-2 to TRBJ2-7; 7 bases line up with TRBD1. Germline CDR1 SGHTA, CDR2 FQGNSA. After removal of 4 bases from V and 1 base from J, the junction contained 4 bases not matched to a gene. The CDR3 loop spans 14 amino acids. The CDR3 nucleotides read TGTGCCAGCAGCTCCGGGACAGTATCCTACGAGCAGTACTTC. Encoded protein: CASSSGTVSYEQYF.

The gene calls are TRBV7-2 and TRBJ1-6; no definite D call. V lost 3 bases, J lost 3 bases, and 12 bases lay in between. Per the germline V gene, CDR1 is SGHTA and CDR2 is FQGNSA. The CDR3 is 16 residues long. The CDR3 region has the DNA TGTGCCAGCAGCTTCCGAGGGAGCGGCTATAATTCACCCCTCCACTTT. Translated, it gives CASSFRGSGYNSPLHF. Drawing the rest from reference TRBV7-2 and TRBJ1-6, the complete variable domain is GAGVSQSPSNKVTEKGKDVELRCDPISGHTALYWYRQSLGQGLEFLIYFQGNSAPDKSGLPSDRFSAERTGGSVSTLTIQRTQQEDSAVYLCASSFRGSGYNSPLHFGNGTRLTVT.

This chain uses TRBV9 with TRBJ1-1; a possible D gene is TRBD1 (5 bases). Germline V CDR1 and CDR2: SGDLS, YYNGEE. V shed 5 bases and J shed 6 bases, with 14 bases lying between them. The CDR3 consists of 13 residues. CDR3 region: CASSIDSLSEAFF. The DNA for the CDR3 is TGTGCCAGCAGTATTGACAGTCTCTCTGAAGCTTTCTTT.

The V call is TRBV6-1, the J call TRBJ1-1; D gene uncertain. Trimming stripped 5 bases from V and 3 bases from J, with 10 bases between. From germline, CDR1 is MNHNS and CDR2 SASEGT. The length of the CDR3 is 13 residues. CDR3 residues: CASSKIEDTEAFF. The CDR3 DNA reads TGTGCCAGCAGTAAAATAGAGGACACTGAAGCTTTCTTT.

This chain connects TRBV5-1 to TRBJ2-3, with TRBD2 matching 8 bases. The CDR3 has 14 residues. With 4 bases clipped from V and 6 bases from J, the junction kept 7 bases outside the gene matches. Looked up from germline, CDR1 is SGHRS and CDR2 is YFSETQ. The CDR3 protein is CASSTSGSGDTQYF. CDR3 DNA sequence: TGCGCCAGCAGCACTAGCGGTTCAGGGGATACGCAGTATTTT.

The CDR3 region is CASTRLAGEDNEQFF. CDR3 DNA: TGTGCCAGCACCCGCCTAGCGGGAGAGGATAATGAGCAGTTCTTC. The J gene is TRBJ2-1, the V gene TRBV6-5; 10 positions agree with TRBD2. This CDR3 region has 15 residues. V dropped 7 bases and J dropped 7; count of bases not matched to a gene: 10. Germline loops: CDR1 MNHEY, CDR2 SVGAGI.

This sequence joins TRBV5-1 and TRBJ2-5; 10 bases fit TRBD2. Germline V gene data show CDR1 as SGHRS and CDR2 as YFSETQ. Trimming took 0 bases from V and 5 from J; bases not matched to a gene: 10. The CDR3 loop spans 17 amino acids. The CDR3 loop reads CASSLAYTSGMGETQYF. CDR3 DNA: TGCGCCAGCAGCTTGGCCTATACTAGCGGGATGGGGGAGACCCAGTACTTC.

V usage is TRBV9 and J usage is TRBJ1-3; no definite D call. This CDR3 is built from 13 residues. In germline, CDR1 is SGDLS, CDR2 YYNGEE. Trimming pared 4 bases from V and 3 bases from J, leaving 8 bases between. The CDR3 nucleotides read TGTGCCAGCAGCATCGACATTGGAAACACCATATATTTT. Protein sequence: CASSIDIGNTIYF.

This clone was recorded only once. The gene calls are TRBV15 and TRBJ2-5; 9 bases fit TRBD1. The CDR3 is 17 amino acids. Per germline, CDR1 LNHNV and CDR2 YYDKDF (reference sequence). After removal of 1 base from V and 3 bases from J, the junction contained 9 bases not matched to a gene. The CDR3 protein is CATSRALLGTGKETQYF. The CDR3 DNA reads TGTGCCACCAGCAGAGCTCTGTTGGGGACAGGGAAAGAGACCCAGTACTTC.

The chain has TRBV4-1 and TRBJ2-5; 11 bases map to TRBD2. This CDR3 has 15 residues. The germline V gene encodes CDR1 MGHRA and CDR2 YSYEKL. V dropped 0 bases and J dropped 5; count of bases not matched to a gene: 2. The CDR3 protein is CASSQELAGVETQYF. As DNA, the CDR3 is TGCGCCAGCAGCCAAGAACTAGCGGGAGTTGAGACCCAGTACTTC.

This chain joins TRBV18 and TRBJ2-3; TRBD1 might be the D (6 bases). V lost 4 bases, J lost 2 bases, and 13 bases lay in between. The CDR3 is 15 amino acids. CDR1 is KGHSH and CDR2 is LQKENI in the germline V gene. The CDR3: CASSQTRGSTDTQYF. CDR3 nucleotides: TGTGCCAGCTCACAAACCAGGGGCTCCACAGATACGCAGTATTTT.

This sequence joins TRBV5-3 and TRBJ2-7, with a possible D match to TRBD2 (5 bases). TRBV5-3 is placed among ORFs of uncertain function. V lost 8 bases and J lost 2, with 20 bases in between. The CDR3 contains 15 residues. The CDR3 region has the DNA TGTGCCAGCAGTTATTCGGCGAGCGGCCCCTACGAGCAGTACTTC. The encoded protein is CASSYSASGPYEQYF.

The chain joins TRBV4-2 to TRBJ1-4; D unresolved. The CDR3 totals 16 residues. Germline V lookup: CDR1 LGHNA, CDR2 YNFKEQ. Trimming shortened V by 1 base and J by 2 bases, and 11 bases separated the two germline ends. This chain's CDR3 is CASSQGSGVTNEKLFF. CDR3 bases: TGTGCCAGCAGCCAAGGGTCAGGAGTGACTAATGAAAAACTGTTTTTT.

V and J are TRBV6-1 and TRBJ2-2; 8 nucleotides match TRBD2. Losses at the gene ends were 3 bases for V and 5 bases for J; bases not matched to a gene: 8. The CDR3 has 16 residues. Germline V gene data show CDR1 as MNHNS and CDR2 as SASEGT. The DNA of the CDR3 is TGTGCCAGCAGTGACCGGGAGGGGCTGAGGACCGGGGAGCTGTTTTTT. Translated, it gives CASSDREGLRTGELFF.

The V call is TRBV11-2, the J call TRBJ1-1; no definite D call. The CDR3 spans 13 residues. Germline V gene data show CDR1 as SGHAT and CDR2 as FQNNGV. V was clipped by 4 bases and J by 4 bases, with 10 bases between them. The CDR3 spells CASSWTERTEAFF. For the CDR3, the DNA is TGTGCCAGCAGCTGGACGGAACGCACTGAAGCTTTCTTT.

The chain uses TRBV19 and TRBJ1-3, with 8 bases identical to TRBD1. Germline V gives CDR1 LNHDA, CDR2 SQIVND (reference sequence). The CDR3 has 14 residues. Trimming took 5 bases from V and 4 from J; bases not matched to a gene: 4. CDR3 amino acids: CASSARDRGNTIYF. The DNA of the CDR3 is TGTGCCAGTAGTGCTCGGGACAGGGGAAACACCATATATTTT.

The chain recombines TRBV5-6 with TRBJ1-2, with a possible D match to TRBD1 (6 bases). Germline V lookup: CDR1 SGHDT, CDR2 YYEEEE. CDR3 size: 13 residues. V shed 5 bases and J shed 4 bases, with 12 bases lying between them. The CDR3 DNA is TGTGCCAGCAGTATCAGGGGCCCCTATGGCTACACCTTC. Translated: CASSIRGPYGYTF.